This T cell receptor beta chain was sequenced in a study of regulatory T cells in long-lasting Graves disease. Study-level points and caveats: Persistent cases of Graves' showed reduced TCR diversity relative to newly diagnosed patients.

For this clonotype: The antigen is not known.

As for time point: persistent/refractory GD, antithyroid drugs over 5 years with positive TRAb. Isolated PBMC RNA provided the starting material for the TCR library. Combining iRepertoire HTBI primers with Arm-PCR of CDR3 regions, the authors built TCR beta libraries. TCRdb used MiXCR to reprocess the multiplex PCR reads, holding one entry per CDR3 protein. Of hundreds of thousands of distinct CDR3 sequences detected, less than 25% appear once; the ten largest clones hold more than 20%. This sequence was found in a female donor with Graves disease. The starting material was peripheral blood mononuclear cells (PBMCs), obtained when the disease was refractory, from a patient treated with antithyroid drugs.

CDR3: CASSLAGLAQLTDTQYF. The CDR3 bases are TGCGCCAGCAGCTTAGCGGGACTAGCTCAACTCACAGATACGCAGTATTTT. The rearrangement uses TRBV5-1 and TRBJ2-3, with 9 bases matching TRBD2. The CDR3 is 17 residues long. V shed 2 bases and J 2 bases; nucleotides not matched to a gene: 9. Germline V gives CDR1 SGHRS, CDR2 YFSETQ. Filled out from reference TRBV5-1 and TRBJ2-3, the complete variable domain reads KAGVTQTPRYLIKTRGQQVTLSCSPISGHRSVSWYQQTPGQGLQFLFEYFSETQRNKGNFPGRFSGRQFSNSRSEMNVSTLELGDSALYLCASSLAGLAQLTDTQYFGPGTRLTVL.